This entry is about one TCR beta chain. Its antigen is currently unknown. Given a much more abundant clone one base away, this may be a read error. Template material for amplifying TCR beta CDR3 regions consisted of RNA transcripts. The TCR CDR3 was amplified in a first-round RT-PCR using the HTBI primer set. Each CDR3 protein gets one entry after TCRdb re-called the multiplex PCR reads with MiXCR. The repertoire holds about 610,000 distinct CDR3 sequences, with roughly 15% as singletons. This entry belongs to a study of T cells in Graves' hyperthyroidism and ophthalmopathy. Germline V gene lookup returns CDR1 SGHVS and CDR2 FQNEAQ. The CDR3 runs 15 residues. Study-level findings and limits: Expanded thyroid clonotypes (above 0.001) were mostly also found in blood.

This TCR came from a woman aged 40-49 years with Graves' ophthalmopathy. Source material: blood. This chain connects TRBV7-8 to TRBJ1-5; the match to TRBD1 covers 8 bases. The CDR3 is CACSLAGGSGQPQHF. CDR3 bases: TGTGCCTGCAGCTTAGCAGGGGGCTCGGGTCAGCCCCAGCATTTT. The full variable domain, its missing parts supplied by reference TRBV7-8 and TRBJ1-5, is GAGVSQSPRYKVAKRGQDVALRCDPISGHVSLFWYQQALGQGPEFLTYFQNEAQLDKSGLPSDRFFAERPEGSVSTLKIQRTQQEDSAVYLCACSLAGGSGQPQHFGDGTRLSIL.